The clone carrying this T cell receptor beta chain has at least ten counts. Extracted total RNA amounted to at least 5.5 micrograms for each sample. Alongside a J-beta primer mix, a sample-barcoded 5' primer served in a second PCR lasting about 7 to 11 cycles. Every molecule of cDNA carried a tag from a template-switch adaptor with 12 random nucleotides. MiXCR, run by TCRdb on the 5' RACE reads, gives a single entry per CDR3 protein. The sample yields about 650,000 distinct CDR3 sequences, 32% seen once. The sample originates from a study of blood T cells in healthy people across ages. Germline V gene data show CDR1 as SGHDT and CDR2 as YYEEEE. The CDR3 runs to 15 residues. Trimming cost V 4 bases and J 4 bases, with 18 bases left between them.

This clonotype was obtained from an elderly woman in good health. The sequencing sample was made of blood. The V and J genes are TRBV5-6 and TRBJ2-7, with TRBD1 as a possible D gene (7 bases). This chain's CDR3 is CASSVLAGQTYEQYF. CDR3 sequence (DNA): TGTGCCAGCAGCGTACTGGCGGGACAGACGTACGAGCAGTACTTC.